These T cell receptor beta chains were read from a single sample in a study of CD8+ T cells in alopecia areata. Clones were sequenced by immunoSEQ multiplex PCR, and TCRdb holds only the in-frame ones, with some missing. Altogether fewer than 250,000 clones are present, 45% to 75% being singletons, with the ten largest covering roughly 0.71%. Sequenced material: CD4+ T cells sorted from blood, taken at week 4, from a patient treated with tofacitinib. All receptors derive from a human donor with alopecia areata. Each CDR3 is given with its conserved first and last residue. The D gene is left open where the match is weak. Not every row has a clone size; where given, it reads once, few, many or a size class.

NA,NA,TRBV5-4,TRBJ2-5,TGTGCCAGCAGTCCCAATCGAAGGGAGACCCAGTACTTC,CASSPNRRETQYF
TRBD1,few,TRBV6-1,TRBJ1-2,TGTGCCAGCAGTAGTTCCGGGACAGTTTATGGCTACACCTTC,CASSSSGTVYGYTF
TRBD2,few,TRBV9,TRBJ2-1,TGTGCCAGCAGCGCTTCCCCCCTAGCGGGATTCAGTGAGCAGTTCTTC,CASSASPLAGFSEQFF
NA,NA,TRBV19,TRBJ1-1,TGTGCCAGTAGTACCGAGAAGACTGAAGCTTTCTTT,CASSTEKTEAFF
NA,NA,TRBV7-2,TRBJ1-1,TGTGCCAGCAGCTTACAGGGGAACACTGAAGCTTTCTTT,CASSLQGNTEAFF
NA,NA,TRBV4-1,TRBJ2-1,TGCGCCAGCAGCAGGGGGGAGGGGTCGAATGAGCAGTTCTTC,CASSRGEGSNEQFF
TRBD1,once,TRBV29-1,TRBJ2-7,TGCAGCGTTGTGGGGGTGGTCAGGACAGGATTAAACGAGCAGTACTTC,CSVVGVVRTGLNEQYF
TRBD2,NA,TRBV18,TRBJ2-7,TGTGCCAGCTCACCACCGGGCCTAGCGGGATGGGATAGGTACTTC,CASSPPGLAGWDRYF
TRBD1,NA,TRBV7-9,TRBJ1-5,TGTGCCAGCAGCACGGGACAGGGGTTAAATCAGCCCCAGCATTTT,CASSTGQGLNQPQHF
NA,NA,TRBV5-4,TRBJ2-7,TGTGCCAGCAGCTTGTTTTTGTCGTCCGACGAGCAGTACTTC,CASSLFLSSDEQYF
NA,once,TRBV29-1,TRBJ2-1,TGCAGCGCCCACCGGGACTGGGGCGATGAGCAGTTCTTC,CSAHRDWGDEQFF
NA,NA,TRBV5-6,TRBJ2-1,TGTGCCAGCAGCTTGGGACTGGTCTACAATGAGCAGTTCTTC,CASSLGLVYNEQFF
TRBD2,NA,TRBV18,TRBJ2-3,TGTGCCAGCTCACCACCCGGGACTAGAGTTTTGCATACGCAGTATTTT,CASSPPGTRVLHTQYF
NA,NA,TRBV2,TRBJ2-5,TGTGCCAGCAGAGACCGACAAGAGACCCAGTACTTC,CASRDRQETQYF
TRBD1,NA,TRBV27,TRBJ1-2,TGTGCCAGCAGTTTATCTACAGGGGAGATCGATGGCTACACCTTC,CASSLSTGEIDGYTF
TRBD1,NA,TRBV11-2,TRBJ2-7,TGTGCCAGCAGCTCCCAGGGGGCGAACTACGAGCAGTACTTC,CASSSQGANYEQYF
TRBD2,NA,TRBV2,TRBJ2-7,TGTGCCAGCCAAGGACTAGCGGGACCCTACGAGCAGTACTTC,CASQGLAGPYEQYF
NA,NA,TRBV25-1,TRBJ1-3,TGTGCCAGCAGTGAAGTGAGGGGCCCCTCTGGAAACACCATATATTTT,CASSEVRGPSGNTIYF
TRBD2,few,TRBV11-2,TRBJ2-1,TGTGCAGAACAGCAGCCCCGGTTCCTTGGCGGGAGTAACAATGAGCAGTTCTTC,CAEQQPRFLGGSNNEQFF
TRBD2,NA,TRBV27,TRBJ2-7,TGTGCCAGCAGTTTTCGGACTAGCGCACGAGAGGGGGAGCAGTACTTC,CASSFRTSAREGEQYF
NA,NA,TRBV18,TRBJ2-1,TGTGCCAGCTCCATGTGGGAGATCAATGAGCAGTTCTTC,CASSMWEINEQFF
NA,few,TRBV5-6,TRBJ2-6,TGTGCCAGCAGCTTTAGACGCTCTGGGGCCAACGTCCTGACTTTC,CASSFRRSGANVLTF
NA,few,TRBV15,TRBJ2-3,TGTGCCACCAGCAGTTCAGCAGATACGCAGTATTTT,CATSSSADTQYF
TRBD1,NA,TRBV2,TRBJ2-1,TGTGCCAGCAGTGGACAGGGGACCTACAATGAGCAGTTCTTC,CASSGQGTYNEQFF
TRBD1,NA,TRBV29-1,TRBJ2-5,TGCAGCGTTCCCGACAGGGGTCGGGAGACCCAGTACTTC,CSVPDRGRETQYF
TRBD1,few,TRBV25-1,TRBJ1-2,TGTGCCAGCAGTGAGCCGGGACAGGGGGCCAACTATGGCTACACCTTC,CASSEPGQGANYGYTF
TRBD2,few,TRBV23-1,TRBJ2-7,TGCGCCAGCAGTCCTATCCCGGGACTAGCGGGAGTCGAGCAGTACTTC,CASSPIPGLAGVEQYF
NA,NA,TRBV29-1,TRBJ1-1,TGCAGCGCGACGGGACATCTGAACACTGAAGCTTTCTTT,CSATGHLNTEAFF